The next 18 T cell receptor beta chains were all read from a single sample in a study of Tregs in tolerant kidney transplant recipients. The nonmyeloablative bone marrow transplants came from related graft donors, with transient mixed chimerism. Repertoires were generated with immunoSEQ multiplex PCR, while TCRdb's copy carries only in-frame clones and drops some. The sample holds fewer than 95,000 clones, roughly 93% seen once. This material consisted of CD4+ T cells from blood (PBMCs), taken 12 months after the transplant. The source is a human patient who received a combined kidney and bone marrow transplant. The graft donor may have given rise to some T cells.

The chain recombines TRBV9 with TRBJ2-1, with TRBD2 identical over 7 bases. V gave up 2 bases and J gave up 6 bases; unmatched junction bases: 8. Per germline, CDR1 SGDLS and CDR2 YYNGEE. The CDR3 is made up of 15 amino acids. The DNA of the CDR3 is TGTGCCAGCAGCGTGTTAGCGGGCCAGGGCAATGAGCAGTTCTTC. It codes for CASSVLAGQGNEQFF.

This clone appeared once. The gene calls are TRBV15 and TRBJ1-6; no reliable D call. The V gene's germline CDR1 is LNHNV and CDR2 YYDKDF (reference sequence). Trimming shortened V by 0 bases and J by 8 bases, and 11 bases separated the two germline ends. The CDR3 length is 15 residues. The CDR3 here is CATSRDRGGDSPLHF. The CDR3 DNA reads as TGTGCCACCAGCAGAGATCGGGGAGGCGATTCACCCCTCCACTTT.

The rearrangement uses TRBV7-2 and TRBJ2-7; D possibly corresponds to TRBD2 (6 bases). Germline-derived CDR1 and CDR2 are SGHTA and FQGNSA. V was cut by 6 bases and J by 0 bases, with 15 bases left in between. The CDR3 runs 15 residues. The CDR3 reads CASSLEGGLSYEQYF. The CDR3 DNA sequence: TGTGCCAGCAGTCTCGAGGGAGGCCTCTCCTACGAGCAGTACTTC. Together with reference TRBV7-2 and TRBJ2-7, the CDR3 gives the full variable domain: GAGVSQSPSNKVTEKGKDVELRCDPISGHTALYWYRQSLGQGLEFLIYFQGNSAPDKSGLPSDRFSAERTGGSVSTLTIQRTQQEDSAVYLCASSLEGGLSYEQYFGPGTRLTVT.

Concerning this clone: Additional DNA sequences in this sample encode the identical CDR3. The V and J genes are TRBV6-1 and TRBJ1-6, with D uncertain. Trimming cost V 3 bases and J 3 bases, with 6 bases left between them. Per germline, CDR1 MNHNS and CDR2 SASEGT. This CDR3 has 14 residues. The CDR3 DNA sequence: TGTGCCAGCAGTGATGGGCTCTATAATTCACCCCTCCACTTT. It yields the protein CASSDGLYNSPLHF.

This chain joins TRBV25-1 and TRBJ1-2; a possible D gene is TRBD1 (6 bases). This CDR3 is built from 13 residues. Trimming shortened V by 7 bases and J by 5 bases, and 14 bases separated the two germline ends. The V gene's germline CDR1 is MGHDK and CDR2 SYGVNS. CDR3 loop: CASTKGVPYGYTF. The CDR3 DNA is TGTGCCAGCACAAAGGGGGTCCCTTATGGCTACACCTTC.

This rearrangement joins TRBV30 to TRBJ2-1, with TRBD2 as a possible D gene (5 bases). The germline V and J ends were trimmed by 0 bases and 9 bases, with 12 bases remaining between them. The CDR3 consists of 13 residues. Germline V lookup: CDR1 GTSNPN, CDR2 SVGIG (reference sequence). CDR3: CAWSVGSGLEQFF. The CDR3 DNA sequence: TGTGCCTGGAGTGTCGGTTCTGGACTTGAGCAGTTCTTC.

This chain's CDR3 is CAGGQGAYEQYF. As DNA, the CDR3 is TGTGCCGGGGGACAGGGAGCCTACGAGCAGTACTTC. V usage is TRBV5-5 and J usage is TRBJ2-7; TRBD1 matches at 9 bases. Germline V lookup: CDR1 SGHKS, CDR2 YYEKEE (reference sequence). V trimming: 10 bases; J trimming: 2 bases; junction bases outside the gene matches: 4. The length of the CDR3 is 12 residues. The full variable domain, rest sourced from reference TRBV5-5 and TRBJ2-7, is DAGVTQSPTHLIKTRGQQVTLRCSPISGHKSVSWYQQVLGQGPQFIFQYYEKEERGRGNFPDRFSARQFPNYSSELNVNALLLGDSALYLCAGGQGAYEQYFGPGTRLTVT.

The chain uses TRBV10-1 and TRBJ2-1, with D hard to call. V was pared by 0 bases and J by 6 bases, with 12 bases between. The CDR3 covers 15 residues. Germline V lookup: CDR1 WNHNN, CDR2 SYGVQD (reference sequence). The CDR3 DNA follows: TGCGCCAGCAGTGAGTCCCGGGTAAGACCCAATGAGCAGTTCTTC. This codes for CASSESRVRPNEQFF.

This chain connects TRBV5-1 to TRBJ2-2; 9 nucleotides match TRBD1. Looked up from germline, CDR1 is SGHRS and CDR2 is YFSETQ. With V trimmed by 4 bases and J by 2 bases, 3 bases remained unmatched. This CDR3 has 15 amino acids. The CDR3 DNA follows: TGCGCCAGCAGCCTACAGGGGGCAAACACCGGGGAGCTGTTTTTT. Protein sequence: CASSLQGANTGELFF.

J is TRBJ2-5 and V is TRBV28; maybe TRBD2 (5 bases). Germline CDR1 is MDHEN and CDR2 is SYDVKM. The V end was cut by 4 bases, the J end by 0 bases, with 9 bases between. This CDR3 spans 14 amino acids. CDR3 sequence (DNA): TGTGCCAGCAGTTACCAGGACTACCAAGAGACCCAGTACTTC. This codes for CASSYQDYQETQYF.

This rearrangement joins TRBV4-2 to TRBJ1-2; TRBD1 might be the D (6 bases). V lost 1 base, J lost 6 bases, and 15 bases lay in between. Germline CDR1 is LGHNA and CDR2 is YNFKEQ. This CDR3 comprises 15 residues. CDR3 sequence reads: CASSQGSGGENGYTF. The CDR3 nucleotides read TGTGCCAGCAGCCAAGGATCGGGGGGCGAGAATGGCTACACCTTC.

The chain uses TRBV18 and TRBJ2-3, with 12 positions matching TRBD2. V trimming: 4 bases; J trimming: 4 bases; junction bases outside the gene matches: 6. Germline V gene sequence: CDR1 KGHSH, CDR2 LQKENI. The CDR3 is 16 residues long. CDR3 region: CASSHLAGGPADTQYF. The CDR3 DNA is TGTGCCAGCTCACATCTAGCGGGAGGGCCCGCAGATACGCAGTATTTT. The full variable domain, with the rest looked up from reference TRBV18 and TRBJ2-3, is NAGVMQNPRHLVRRRGQEARLRCSPMKGHSHVYWYRQLPEEGLKFMVYLQKENIIDESGMPKERFSAEFPKEGPSILRIQQVVRGDSAAYFCASSHLAGGPADTQYFGPGTRLTVL.

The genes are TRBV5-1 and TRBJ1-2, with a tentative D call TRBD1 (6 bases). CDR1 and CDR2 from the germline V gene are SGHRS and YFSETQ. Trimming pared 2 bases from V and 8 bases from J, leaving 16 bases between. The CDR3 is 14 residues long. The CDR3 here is CASSLQQGTGGYTF. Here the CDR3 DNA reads TGCGCCAGCAGCTTACAACAGGGAACAGGGGGCTACACCTTC.

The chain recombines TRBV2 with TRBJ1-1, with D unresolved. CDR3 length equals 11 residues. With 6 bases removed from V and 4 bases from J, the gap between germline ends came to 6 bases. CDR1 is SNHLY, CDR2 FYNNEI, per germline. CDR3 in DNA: TGTGCCAGCAGCCGGGGCACTGAAGCTTTCTTT. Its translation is CASSRGTEAFF.

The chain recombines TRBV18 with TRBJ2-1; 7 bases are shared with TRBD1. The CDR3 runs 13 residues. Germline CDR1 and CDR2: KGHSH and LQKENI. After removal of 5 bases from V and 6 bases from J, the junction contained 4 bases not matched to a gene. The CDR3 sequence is CASSMGQLNEQFF. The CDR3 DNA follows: TGTGCCAGCTCAATGGGACAGCTCAATGAGCAGTTCTTC.

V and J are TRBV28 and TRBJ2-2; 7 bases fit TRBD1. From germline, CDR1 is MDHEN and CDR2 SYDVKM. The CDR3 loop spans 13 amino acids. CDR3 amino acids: CALGTVNTGELFF. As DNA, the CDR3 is TGTGCGCTTGGGACAGTCAACACCGGGGAGCTGTTTTTT.

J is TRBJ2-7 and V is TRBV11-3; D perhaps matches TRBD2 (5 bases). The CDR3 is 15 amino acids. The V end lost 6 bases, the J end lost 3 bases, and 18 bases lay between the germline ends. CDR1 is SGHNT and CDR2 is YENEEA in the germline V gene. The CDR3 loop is CASSSGKGYVYEQYF. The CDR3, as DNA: TGTGCCAGCAGTTCCGGGAAGGGCTACGTCTACGAGCAGTACTTC.

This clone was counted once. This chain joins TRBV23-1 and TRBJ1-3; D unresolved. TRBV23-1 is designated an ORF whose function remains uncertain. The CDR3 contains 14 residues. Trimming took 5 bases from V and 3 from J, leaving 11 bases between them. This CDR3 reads CASSEGGHGNTIYF. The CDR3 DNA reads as TGCGCCAGCAGTGAAGGAGGGCATGGAAACACCATATATTTT.